This T cell receptor beta chain originates from a study of control samples from healthy donors and cancer patients. Only in-frame clones appear in the TCRdb table, and some are missing; sequencing was by immunoSEQ multiplex PCR. The sample consists of about 140,000 clones, less than 90% of them appearing once. The sample holds a few counts of this clone. This sequence originates from a woman under 40 in good health. Sequenced input: blood.

The CDR3 DNA is TGTGCCAGCAGCTTAGGAGGCTTCGGTGAAGCTTTCTTT. Translation gives CASSLGGFGEAFF. J is TRBJ1-1 and V is TRBV7-8; D is unresolved. The ends were cut back, 1 base at V and 7 bases at J, with 10 bases in the middle. The CDR3 loop spans 13 amino acids. Looked up from germline, CDR1 is SGHVS and CDR2 is FQNEAQ.